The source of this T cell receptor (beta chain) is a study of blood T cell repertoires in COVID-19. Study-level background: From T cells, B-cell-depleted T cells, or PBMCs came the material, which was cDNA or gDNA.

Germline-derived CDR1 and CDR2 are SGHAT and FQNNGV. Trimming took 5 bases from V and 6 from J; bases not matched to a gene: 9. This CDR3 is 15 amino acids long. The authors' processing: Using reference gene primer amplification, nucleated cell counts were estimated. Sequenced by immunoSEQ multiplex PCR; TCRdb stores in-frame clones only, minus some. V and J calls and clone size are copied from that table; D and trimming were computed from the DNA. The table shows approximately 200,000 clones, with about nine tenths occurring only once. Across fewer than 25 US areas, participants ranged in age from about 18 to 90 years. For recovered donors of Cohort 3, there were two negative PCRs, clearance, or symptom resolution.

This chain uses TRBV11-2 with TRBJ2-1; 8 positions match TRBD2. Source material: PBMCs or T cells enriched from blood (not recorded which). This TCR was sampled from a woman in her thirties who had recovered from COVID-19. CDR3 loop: CASSQAGGGGNEQFF. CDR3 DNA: TGTGCCAGCAGCCAGGCGGGGGGAGGTGGCAATGAGCAGTTCTTC. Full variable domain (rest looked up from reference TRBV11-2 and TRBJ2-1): EAGVAQSPRYKIIEKRQSVAFWCNPISGHATLYWYQQILGQGPKLLIQFQNNGVVDDSQLPKDRFSAERLKGVDSTLKIQPAKLEDSAVYLCASSQAGGGGNEQFFGPGTRLTVL.